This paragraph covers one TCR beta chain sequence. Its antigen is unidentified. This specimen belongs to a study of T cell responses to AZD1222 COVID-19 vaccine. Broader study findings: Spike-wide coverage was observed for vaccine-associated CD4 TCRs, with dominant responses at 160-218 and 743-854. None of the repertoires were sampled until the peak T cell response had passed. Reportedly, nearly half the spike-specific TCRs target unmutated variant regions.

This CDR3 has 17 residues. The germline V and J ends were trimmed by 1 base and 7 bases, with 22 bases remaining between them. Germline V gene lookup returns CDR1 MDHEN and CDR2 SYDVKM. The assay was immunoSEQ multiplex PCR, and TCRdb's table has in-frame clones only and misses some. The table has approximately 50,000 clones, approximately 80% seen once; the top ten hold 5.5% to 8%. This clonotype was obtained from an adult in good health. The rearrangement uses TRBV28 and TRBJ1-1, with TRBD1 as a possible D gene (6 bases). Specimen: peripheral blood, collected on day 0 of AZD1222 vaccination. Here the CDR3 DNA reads TGTGCCAGCAGTTTATATTCGGGGAGGGGACAAGGCAATGAAGCTTTCTTT. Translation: CASSLYSGRGQGNEAFF.